This T cell receptor (beta chain) stems from a study of human T cells and chemical hapten exposure. Whole-study results and caveats: Alopecia affecting every donor means their immune response may not match healthy people's.

Described time point: patch test 1, 2 weeks after DPC sensitization. Treatment specified: therapeutic diphenylcyclopropenone sensitization with weekly scalp DPC. This clonotype occurred a few times. Its specificity is not known. TCRdb reprocessed the RACE reads via MiXCR and lists one record per CDR3 protein. The table has tens of thousands of distinct CDR3 sequences, around 10% seen once. Sequences were derived from whole blood, sampled in connection with sensitization to the hapten diphenylcyclopropenone (DPC). This TCR derives from a woman aged 40 to 49 with alopecia areata. Some clones in this sample may be carry-over from other donors' samples.

The CDR3 nucleotides are TGCAGCGTGGCGCCGGGGCGGAGAGAGACCCAGTACTTC. This codes for CSVAPGRRETQYF. The gene calls are TRBV29-1 and TRBJ2-5; D could derive from TRBD1 or TRBD2 (5 bases each). The CDR3 is 13 residues long. With 6 bases removed from V and 4 bases from J, the gap between germline ends came to 15 bases. From germline, CDR1 is SQVTM and CDR2 ANQGSEA.